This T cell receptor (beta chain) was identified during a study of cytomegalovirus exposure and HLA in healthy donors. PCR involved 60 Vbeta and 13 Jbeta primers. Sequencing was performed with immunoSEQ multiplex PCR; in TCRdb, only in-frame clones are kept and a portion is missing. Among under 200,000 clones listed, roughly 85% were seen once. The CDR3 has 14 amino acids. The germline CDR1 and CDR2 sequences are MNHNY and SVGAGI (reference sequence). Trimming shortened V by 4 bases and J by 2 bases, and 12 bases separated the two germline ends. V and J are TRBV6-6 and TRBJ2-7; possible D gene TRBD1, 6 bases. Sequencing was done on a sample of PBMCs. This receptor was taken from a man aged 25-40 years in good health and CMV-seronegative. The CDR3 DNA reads TGTGCCAGCAGTTTACAGGGAGTAGCCTACGAGCAGTACTTC. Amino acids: CASSLQGVAYEQYF.